A selection of T cell receptor beta chains follows, all from one sample in a study of vaccination effects on CD4 cells after COVID-19. The antigens for these receptors are not known. The repertoire was sequenced with immunoSEQ multiplex PCR; TCRdb's copy has only in-frame clones and lacks some. Of just over 30,000 clones detected, about 66% appear once; the ten largest clones hold around 28%. The sequenced sample was CD4+ T cells from PBMCs cultured with HCoV-229E spike peptides, obtained before COVID-19 vaccination. These receptors were collected from a human donor who received a COVID-19 vaccine. Each CDR3 is given with its conserved first and last residue. A D gene is named only where the DNA matches it firmly. Clone size is stated in some rows and not others, as once, few, many or a class when expanded.

V,J,D,size,DNA,CDR3
TRBV6-5,TRBJ2-7,TRBD2,.,TGTGCCAGCAGATCTTGGGAGGGGTCGAGAAACGAGCAGTACTTC,CASRSWEGSRNEQYF
TRBV25-1,TRBJ2-1,.,.,TGTGCCAGCAGTGAATACGGTGAGCAGTTCTTC,CASSEYGEQFF
TRBV7-2,TRBJ2-3,.,.,TGTGCCAGCAGGCCGGGACGGCCTAGCACAGATACGCAGTATTTT,CASRPGRPSTDTQYF
TRBV29-1,TRBJ1-2,.,few,TGCAGCGTTGTATTCCCGGGAATCTATGGCTACACCTTC,CSVVFPGIYGYTF
TRBV19,TRBJ1-1,TRBD1,few,TGTGCCAGTAGTTGGCCGGGACAGGGGAACACTGAAGCTTTCTTT,CASSWPGQGNTEAFF
TRBV7-9,TRBJ1-2,.,few,TGTGCCAGCAACGATCTGCGGGGGCCCGCGGATGGCTACACCTTC,CASNDLRGPADGYTF
TRBV7-9,TRBJ1-2,.,.,TGTGCCAGCAGCTTAGACTCGGGAATCCCGTATGGCTACACCTTC,CASSLDSGIPYGYTF
TRBV5-6,TRBJ1-1,.,.,TGTGCCAGCAGCTTGTCACCCAGGGACACTGAAGCTTTCTTT,CASSLSPRDTEAFF
TRBV30,TRBJ2-1,TRBD1,few,TGTGCCGGATGGGACAGGGGGCGATGGAATGAGCAGTTCTTC,CAGWDRGRWNEQFF
TRBV7-9,TRBJ2-7,TRBD1,.,TGTGCCAGCAGCTTATCAGCTCAGGGGACAGGCGGGCCCTACGAGCAGTACTTC,CASSLSAQGTGGPYEQYF
TRBV18,TRBJ2-1,.,.,TGTGCCAGCTCACCACTCAGAAACAATGAGCAGTTCTTC,CASSPLRNNEQFF
TRBV5-1,TRBJ2-1,.,once,TGCGCCAGCAGCTTACTGGGGGGAGTAGGGGCTGAGCAGTTCTTC,CASSLLGGVGAEQFF